A single sample gave rise to the 18 T cell receptor beta chains below, sequenced in a study of PD-L1 blockade in urothelial cancer. Using immunoSEQ multiplex PCR, the repertoire was profiled, and TCRdb retains in-frame clones only, with some absent. Of under 20,000 clones in the sample, about 90% are singletons; the top ten hold 5.9%. Sequencing used PBMCs, obtained around atezolizumab (anti-PD-L1) treatment. These receptors came from a man aged 45-60 years with urothelial cancer.

This chain uses TRBV5-4 with TRBJ2-7; D gene unclear. Germline CDR1 SGHNT, CDR2 YYREEE (reference sequence). V dropped 3 bases and J dropped 5 bases, with 15 bases sitting between them. This CDR3 has 14 residues. CDR3 in DNA: TGTGCCAGCAGCTCGCTGCCCGGTCGGGACGAGCAGTACTTC. Protein product: CASSSLPGRDEQYF.

The chain uses TRBV19 and TRBJ2-1; 7 bases fit TRBD2. V lost 4 bases, J lost 7 bases, and 16 bases stayed unmatched. CDR3 length: 17 residues. The germline CDR1 and CDR2 sequences are LNHDA and SQIVND (reference sequence). This chain's CDR3 is CASSRGGGGKLLNEQFF. CDR3 in DNA: TGTGCCAGTAGTAGGGGGGGTGGCGGAAAACTTTTGAATGAGCAGTTCTTC. The full variable domain, in which reference TRBV19 and TRBJ2-1 provide the parts outside the CDR3, is DGGITQSPKYLFRKEGQNVTLSCEQNLNHDAMYWYRQDPGQGLRLIYYSQIVNDFQKGDIAEGYSVSREKKESFPLTVTSAQKNPTAFYLCASSRGGGGKLLNEQFFGPGTRLTVL.

This sequence joins TRBV27 and TRBJ1-2; 8 nucleotides align to TRBD1. V was clipped by 4 bases and J by 8 bases; unmatched bases: 12. CDR3 length: 15 amino acids. The germline V gene has CDR1 MNHEY and CDR2 SMNVEV (reference sequence). The CDR3 here is CASSYRQGNVQGYTF. The DNA of the CDR3 is TGTGCCAGCAGTTACAGACAGGGGAACGTGCAGGGCTACACCTTC.

V gene TRBV7-9 combines with J gene TRBJ2-1; a weak D match, TRBD2 (6 bases). The CDR3 length is 16 residues. Per the germline V gene, CDR1 is SEHNR and CDR2 is FQNEAQ (reference sequence). V shed 3 bases and J shed 0 bases, with 12 bases lying between them. The CDR3: CASSLEGGFSYNEQFF. In DNA form, the CDR3 reads TGTGCCAGCAGCTTGGAGGGAGGATTCTCCTACAATGAGCAGTTCTTC.

The V call is TRBV5-6, the J call TRBJ2-7; the D gene is possibly TRBD1 (7 bases). V lost 4 bases, J lost 3 bases, and 17 bases lay in between. CDR3 length: 15 amino acids. CDR1 is SGHDT, CDR2 YYEEEE, per germline. The CDR3 nucleotides read TGTGCCAGCAGCCCCGTGGCAGGGGGGTACTACGAGCAGTACTTC. This translates into CASSPVAGGYYEQYF.

The V and J genes are TRBV19 and TRBJ2-1, with unresolved D. Germline CDR1 reads LNHDA; CDR2 reads SQIVND (reference sequence). With 3 bases removed from V and 0 bases from J, the gap between germline ends came to 12 bases. The CDR3 loop spans 16 amino acids. The CDR3 spells CASSIPHAVSYNEQFF. CDR3 DNA sequence: TGTGCCAGTAGTATCCCCCACGCGGTCTCCTACAATGAGCAGTTCTTC.

The V and J genes are TRBV28 and TRBJ1-6; 12 bases match TRBD1. V was clipped by 1 base and J by 7 bases; unmatched bases: 14. The CDR3 contains 20 residues. The germline CDR1 and CDR2 sequences are MDHEN and SYDVKM. This CDR3 reads CASSLLAGRDRGRLNSPLHF. In DNA form, the CDR3 reads TGTGCCAGCAGTTTATTAGCAGGCCGGGACAGGGGGCGACTGAATTCACCCCTCCACTTT. Looking up the rest from reference TRBV28 and TRBJ1-6 gives the full variable domain: DVKVTQSSRYLVKRTGEKVFLECVQDMDHENMFWYRQDPGLGLRLIYFSYDVKMKEKGDIPEGYSVSREKKERFSLILESASTNQTSMYLCASSLLAGRDRGRLNSPLHFGNGTRLTVT.

The V and J genes are TRBV7-9 and TRBJ2-7; D gene uncertain. V shed 6 bases and J shed 4 bases, with 19 bases lying between them. The CDR3 covers 15 residues. Germline V gene lookup returns CDR1 SEHNR and CDR2 FQNEAQ (reference sequence). CDR3 amino acids: CASRSDRDKVYEQYF. The CDR3 DNA sequence: TGTGCCAGCAGATCCGACCGCGACAAGGTATACGAGCAGTACTTC.

This clone was seen only once. The CDR3 DNA sequence: TGCGCCAGCAGCCAAGATGGTATAGGTCGGACTAGCGGGAGTTCGGCCAAAAACATTCAGTACTTC. It is translated as CASSQDGIGRTSGSSAKNIQYF. The chain employs TRBV4-3 and TRBJ2-4; 13 bases match TRBD2. The junction had 15 bases not matched to a gene; V was cut back by 0 bases and J by 1 base. The CDR3 spans 22 residues. The germline gives CDR1 LGHNA, CDR2 YSLEER.

The chain recombines TRBV29-1 with TRBJ2-1; tentative D call: TRBD2 (6 bases). V was trimmed by 1 base and J by 2 bases, leaving 12 bases between them. CDR1 and CDR2 (germline): SQVTM, ANQGSEA. The length of the CDR3 is 15 residues. CDR3 nucleotides: TGCAGCGTTGAAGGGACTACGGATACCTACAATGAGCAGTTCTTC. Protein: CSVEGTTDTYNEQFF.

The chain couples TRBV18 to TRBJ2-7; weak D call: TRBD1 (5 bases). The CDR3 spans 14 residues. Germline V gene sequence: CDR1 KGHSH, CDR2 LQKENI. Trimming removed 3 bases from V and 7 bases from J, with 16 bases in between. CDR3 region: CASSPLPKPGEQYF. CDR3 in DNA: TGTGCCAGCTCACCCCTTCCCAAACCAGGGGAGCAGTACTTC. The entire variable domain, with the rest obtained from reference TRBV18 and TRBJ2-7, is as follows: NAGVMQNPRHLVRRRGQEARLRCSPMKGHSHVYWYRQLPEEGLKFMVYLQKENIIDESGMPKERFSAEFPKEGPSILRIQQVVRGDSAAYFCASSPLPKPGEQYFGPGTRLTVT.

The CDR3 reads CASSTDRGNQPQHF. The CDR3, as DNA: TGTGCCAGCAGTACAGACAGGGGCAATCAGCCCCAGCATTTT. The chain links TRBV27 to TRBJ1-5; 7 nucleotides match TRBD1. The CDR3 is 14 amino acids. J was trimmed by 2 bases and V by 5 bases; bases with no gene match: 3. Germline CDR1 is MNHEY and CDR2 is SMNVEV (reference sequence).

This chain uses TRBV15 with TRBJ1-1; weak D call: TRBD1 (5 bases). The CDR3 is made up of 16 amino acids. CDR1 and CDR2 (germline): LNHNV, YYDKDF (reference sequence). Trimming shortened V by 2 bases and J by 3 bases, and 16 bases separated the two germline ends. CDR3 nucleotide sequence: TGTGCCACCAGCAGACGGGGGTCCGGGCGGGACACTGAAGCTTTCTTT. It specifies CATSRRGSGRDTEAFF. Based on the CDR3 plus reference TRBV15 and TRBJ1-1, the full variable domain is DAMVIQNPRYQVTQFGKPVTLSCSQTLNHNVMYWYQQKSSQAPKLLFHYYDKDFNNEADTPDNFQSRRPNTSFCFLDIRSPGLGDTAMYLCATSRRGSGRDTEAFFGQGTRLTVV.

The rearrangement uses TRBV5-5 and TRBJ1-4; 8 bases agree with TRBD1. Germline lookup yields CDR1 SGHKS and CDR2 YYEKEE (reference sequence). V lost 2 bases and J lost 7; bases outside the gene matches: 7. CDR3 size: 15 residues. The CDR3 loop reads CASSLDRGRSEKLFF. The CDR3 DNA sequence: TGTGCCAGCAGCTTAGACAGGGGACGGAGTGAAAAACTGTTTTTT.

V is TRBV5-1 and J is TRBJ2-1; D uncertain. The V end lost 4 bases, the J end lost 3 bases, and 14 bases lay between the germline ends. Germline V gene sequence: CDR1 SGHRS, CDR2 YFSETQ. The CDR3 sequence is 15 residues long. In nucleotides, the CDR3 is TGCGCCAGCAGCCTGAGCATACAGAGCTACAATGAGCAGTTCTTC. Protein sequence: CASSLSIQSYNEQFF.

The chain carries TRBV7-2 and TRBJ2-4; 9 bases agree with TRBD1. In germline, CDR1 is SGHTA, CDR2 FQGNSA. The V gene end was trimmed by 3 bases and the J gene end by 6 bases; junction bases not matched to a gene: 3. This CDR3 has 14 residues. The CDR3 here is CASSLDRGTNIQYF. The CDR3, as DNA: TGTGCCAGCAGCTTGGACAGGGGCACAAACATTCAGTACTTC.

This rearrangement joins TRBV29-1 to TRBJ2-7, with 11 bases matching TRBD2. CDR1 and CDR2 (germline): SQVTM, ANQGSEA. V was pared by 3 bases and J by 5 bases, with 3 bases of the junction left unmatched. This CDR3 comprises 13 residues. In nucleotides, the CDR3 is TGCAGCGTTGACACTAGCGGGGGCCACGAGCAGTACTTC. Translating gives CSVDTSGGHEQYF.

This sequence joins TRBV6-5 and TRBJ2-2; maybe TRBD2 (5 bases). The CDR3 length is 11 residues. Trimming cost V 5 bases and J 7 bases, with 5 bases left between them. Germline V gene sequence: CDR1 MNHEY, CDR2 SVGAGI. CDR3 loop: CASSRGGELFF. As DNA, the CDR3 is TGTGCCAGCAGTCGGGGCGGGGAGCTGTTTTTT.